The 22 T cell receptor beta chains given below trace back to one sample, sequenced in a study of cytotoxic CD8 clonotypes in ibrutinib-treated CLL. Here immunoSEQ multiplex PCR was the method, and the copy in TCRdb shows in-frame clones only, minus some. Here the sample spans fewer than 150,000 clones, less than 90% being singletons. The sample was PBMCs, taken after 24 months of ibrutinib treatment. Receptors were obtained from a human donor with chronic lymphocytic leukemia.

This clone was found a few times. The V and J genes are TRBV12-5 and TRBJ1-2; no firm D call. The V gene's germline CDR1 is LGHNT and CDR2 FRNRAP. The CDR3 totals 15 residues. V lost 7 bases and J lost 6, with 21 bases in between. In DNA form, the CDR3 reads TGTGCTAGTGCTAAACCGGACGGTGGAATAGATGGCTACACCTTC. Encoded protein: CASAKPDGGIDGYTF.

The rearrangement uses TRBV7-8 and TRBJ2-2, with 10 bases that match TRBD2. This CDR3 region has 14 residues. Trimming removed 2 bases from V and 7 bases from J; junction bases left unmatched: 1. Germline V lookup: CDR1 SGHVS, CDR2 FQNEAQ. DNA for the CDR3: TGTGCCAGCAGCTTAATAGCGGGAGGCGGGGAGCTGTTTTTT. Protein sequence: CASSLIAGGGELFF.

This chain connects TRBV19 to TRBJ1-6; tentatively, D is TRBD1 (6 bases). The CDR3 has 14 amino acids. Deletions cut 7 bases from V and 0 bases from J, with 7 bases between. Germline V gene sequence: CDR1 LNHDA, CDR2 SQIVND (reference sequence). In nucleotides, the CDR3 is TGTGCCAGTAAAGGGGGCTCCTATAATTCACCCCTCCACTTT. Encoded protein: CASKGGSYNSPLHF.

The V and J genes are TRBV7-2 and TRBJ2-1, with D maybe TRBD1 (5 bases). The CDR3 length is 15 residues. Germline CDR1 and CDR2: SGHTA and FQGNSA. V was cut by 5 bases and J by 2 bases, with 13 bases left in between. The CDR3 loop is CASSPGRATYNEQFF. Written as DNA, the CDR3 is TGTGCCAGCAGCCCAGGCAGGGCGACCTACAATGAGCAGTTCTTC.

The CDR3 loop is CASSIGRGPDTGELFF. CDR3 in DNA: TGTGCCAGTAGTATAGGCCGGGGACCCGACACCGGGGAGCTGTTTTTT. The chain joins TRBV19 to TRBJ2-2; D could derive from TRBD1 or TRBD2 (5 bases each). This CDR3 region has 16 residues. Germline V CDR1 and CDR2: LNHDA, SQIVND (reference sequence). Deletions cut 1 base from V and 3 bases from J, with 12 bases between.

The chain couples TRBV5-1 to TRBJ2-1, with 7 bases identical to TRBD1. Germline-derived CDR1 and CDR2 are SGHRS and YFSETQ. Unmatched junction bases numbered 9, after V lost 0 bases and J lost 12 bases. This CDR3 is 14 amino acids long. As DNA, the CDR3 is TGCGCCAGCAGCTTGGGGGACAGAGTTTCTGCGCAGTTCTTC. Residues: CASSLGDRVSAQFF.

For the CDR3, the DNA is TGTGCCAGCAGTGGGGGGACAGTCAATCAGCCCCAGCATTTT. Translation gives CASSGGTVNQPQHF. This sequence joins TRBV2 and TRBJ1-5, with 7 bases lining up with TRBD1. The CDR3 consists of 14 residues. The V gene's germline CDR1 is SNHLY and CDR2 FYNNEI. V shed 4 bases, J shed 3 bases, and the junction held 3 bases outside the gene matches.

The CDR3 sequence is CASSLVPAGRETQYF. Here the CDR3 DNA reads TGTGCCAGCAGCTTAGTCCCGGCAGGGCGGGAGACCCAGTACTTC. This sequence joins TRBV7-9 and TRBJ2-5; D may be TRBD1 (5 bases). Germline V gene sequence: CDR1 SEHNR, CDR2 FQNEAQ (reference sequence). This CDR3 comprises 15 residues. V gave up 1 base and J gave up 5 bases, with 14 bases separating them.

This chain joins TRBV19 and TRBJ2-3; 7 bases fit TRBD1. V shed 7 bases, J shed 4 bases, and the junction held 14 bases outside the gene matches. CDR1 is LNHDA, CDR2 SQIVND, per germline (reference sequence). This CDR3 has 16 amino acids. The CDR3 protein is CASKGRGRGFSDTQYF. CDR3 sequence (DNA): TGTGCCAGTAAAGGTCGTGGCAGGGGGTTCTCAGATACGCAGTATTTT.

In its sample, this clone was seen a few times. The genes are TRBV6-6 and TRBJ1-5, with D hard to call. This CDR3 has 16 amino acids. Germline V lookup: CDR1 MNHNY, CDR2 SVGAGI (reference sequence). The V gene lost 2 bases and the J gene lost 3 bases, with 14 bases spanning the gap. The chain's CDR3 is CASSYAGSGYNQPQHF. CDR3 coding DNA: TGTGCCAGCAGTTACGCTGGAAGTGGGTACAATCAGCCCCAGCATTTT.

CDR3: CASSLARSAGSYNEQFF. CDR3 DNA sequence: TGTGCCAGCAGCTTGGCCCGGTCGGCAGGGAGCTACAATGAGCAGTTCTTC. V gene TRBV5-4 combines with J gene TRBJ2-1; the D call may be TRBD1 or TRBD2 (5 bases each). The CDR3 contains 17 residues. Germline V CDR1 and CDR2: SGHNT, YYREEE (reference sequence). Trimming stripped 0 bases from V and 3 bases from J, with 16 bases between.

The CDR3 DNA is TGTGCCAGCAGCGTAGGTTGGGGCCGGGTTAACGAGCAGTACTTC. This encodes CASSVGWGRVNEQYF. This chain joins TRBV9 and TRBJ2-7; weak D call: TRBD1 (5 bases). The CDR3 spans 15 residues. The V and J ends lost 0 bases and 5 bases respectively, with 15 bases between them. Per the germline V gene, CDR1 is SGDLS and CDR2 is YYNGEE.

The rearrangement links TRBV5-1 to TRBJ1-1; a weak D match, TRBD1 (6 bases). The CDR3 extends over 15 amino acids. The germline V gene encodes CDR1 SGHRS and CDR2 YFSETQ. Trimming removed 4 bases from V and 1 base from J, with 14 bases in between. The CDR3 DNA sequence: TGCGCCAGCAGCCGGGGCGGGGGCCAGAACACTGAAGCTTTCTTT. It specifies CASSRGGGQNTEAFF.

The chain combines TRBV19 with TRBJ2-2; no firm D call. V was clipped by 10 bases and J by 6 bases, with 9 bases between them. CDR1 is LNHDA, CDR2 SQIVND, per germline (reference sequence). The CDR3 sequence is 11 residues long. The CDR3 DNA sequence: TGTGCCACAAGGACCGCCGGGGAGCTGTTTTTT. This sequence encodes CATRTAGELFF.

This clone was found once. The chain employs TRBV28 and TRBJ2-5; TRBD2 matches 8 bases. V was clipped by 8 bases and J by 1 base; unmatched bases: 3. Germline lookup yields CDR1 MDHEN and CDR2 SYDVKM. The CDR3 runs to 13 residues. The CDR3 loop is CASSGGAQETQYF. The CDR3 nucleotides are TGTGCCAGCTCCGGGGGGGCCCAAGAGACCCAGTACTTC.

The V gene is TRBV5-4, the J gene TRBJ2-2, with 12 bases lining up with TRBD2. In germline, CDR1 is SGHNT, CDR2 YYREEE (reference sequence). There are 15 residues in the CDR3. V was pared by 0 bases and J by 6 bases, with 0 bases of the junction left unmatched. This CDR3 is CASSLGLAGAGELFF. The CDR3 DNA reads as TGTGCCAGCAGCTTGGGACTAGCGGGGGCCGGGGAGCTGTTTTTT.

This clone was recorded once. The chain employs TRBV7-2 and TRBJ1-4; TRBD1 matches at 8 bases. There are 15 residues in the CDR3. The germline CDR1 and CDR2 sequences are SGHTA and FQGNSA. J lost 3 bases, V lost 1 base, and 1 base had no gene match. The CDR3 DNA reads TGTGCCAGCAGCTTAGGGACAGGGCCTAATGAAAAACTGTTTTTT. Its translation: CASSLGTGPNEKLFF. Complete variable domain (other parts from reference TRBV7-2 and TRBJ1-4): GAGVSQSPSNKVTEKGKDVELRCDPISGHTALYWYRQSLGQGLEFLIYFQGNSAPDKSGLPSDRFSAERTGGSVSTLTIQRTQQEDSAVYLCASSLGTGPNEKLFFGSGTQLSVL.

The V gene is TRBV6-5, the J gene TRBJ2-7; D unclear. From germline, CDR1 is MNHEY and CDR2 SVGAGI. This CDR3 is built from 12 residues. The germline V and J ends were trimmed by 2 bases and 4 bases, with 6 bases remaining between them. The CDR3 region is CASSYSPYEQYF. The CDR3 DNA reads TGTGCCAGCAGTTACAGTCCTTACGAGCAGTACTTC.

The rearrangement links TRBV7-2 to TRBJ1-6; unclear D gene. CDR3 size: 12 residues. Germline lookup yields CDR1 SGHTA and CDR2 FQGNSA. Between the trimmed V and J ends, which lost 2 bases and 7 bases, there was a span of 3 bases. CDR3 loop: CASSLNNSPLHF. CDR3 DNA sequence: TGTGCCAGCAGCTTAAACAATTCACCCCTCCACTTT.

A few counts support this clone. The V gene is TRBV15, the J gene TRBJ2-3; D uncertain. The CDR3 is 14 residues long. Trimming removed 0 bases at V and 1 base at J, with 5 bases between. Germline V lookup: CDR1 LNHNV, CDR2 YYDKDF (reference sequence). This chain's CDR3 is CATSRDVGTDTQYF. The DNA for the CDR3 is TGTGCCACCAGCAGAGATGTTGGCACAGATACGCAGTATTTT.

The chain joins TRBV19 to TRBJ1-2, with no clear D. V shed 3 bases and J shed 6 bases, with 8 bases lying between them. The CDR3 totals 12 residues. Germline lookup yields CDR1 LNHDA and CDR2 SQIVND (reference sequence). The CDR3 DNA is TGTGCCAGTAGTATTCCTCCCAATGGCTACACCTTC. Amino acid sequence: CASSIPPNGYTF. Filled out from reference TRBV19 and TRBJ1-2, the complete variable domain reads DGGITQSPKYLFRKEGQNVTLSCEQNLNHDAMYWYRQDPGQGLRLIYYSQIVNDFQKGDIAEGYSVSREKKESFPLTVTSAQKNPTAFYLCASSIPPNGYTFGSGTRLTVV.

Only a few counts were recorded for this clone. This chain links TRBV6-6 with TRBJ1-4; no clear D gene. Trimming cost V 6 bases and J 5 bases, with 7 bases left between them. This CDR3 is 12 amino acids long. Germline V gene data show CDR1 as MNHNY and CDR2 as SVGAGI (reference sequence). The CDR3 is CASRLGNEKLFF. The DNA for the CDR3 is TGTGCCAGCAGACTGGGAAATGAAAAACTGTTTTTT.